These T cell receptor beta chains were read from a single sample in a study of cytomegalovirus exposure and HLA in healthy donors. Sequencing was performed with immunoSEQ multiplex PCR; in TCRdb, only in-frame clones are kept and a portion is missing. The sample holds about 120,000 clones, 81% seen once. The material sequenced was PBMCs. The receptors stem from a woman aged 40 to 55 in good health and CMV-seronegative. Both conserved end residues are part of each CDR3. The D gene is left open where the match is weak. The listing skips clone size in some rows; elsewhere it reads once, few, many or a size class.

J gene,D gene,V gene,clone size,CDR3 DNA,CDR3 protein
TRBJ1-4,-,TRBV9,-,TGTGCCAGCAGCGCGGACAGACGGAATGAAAAACTGTTTTTT,CASSADRRNEKLFF
TRBJ1-2,-,TRBV4-2,-,TGTGCCAGCAGCCCCCAGATGGACAGTGTTAACTATGGCTACACCTTC,CASSPQMDSVNYGYTF
TRBJ2-5,TRBD1,TRBV19,-,TGTGCCAGTAGTATCCTGATGATACCGGGACAGGGAAGACAAGAGACCCAGTACTTC,CASSILMIPGQGRQETQYF
TRBJ1-2,-,TRBV5-1,-,TGCGCCAGCAGCTTGGCCGTAGTGGATGGCTACACCTTC,CASSLAVVDGYTF
TRBJ1-2,TRBD1,TRBV9,-,TGTGCCAGCAGCGGCCGACAGGGGGCGAAGGAAACCAATCTAGGTGGCTACACCTTC,CASSGRQGAKETNLGGYTF
TRBJ2-3,-,TRBV28,-,TGTGCCAGCAGTGATCCCCGGGATACGCAGTATTTT,CASSDPRDTQYF
TRBJ2-1,-,TRBV7-9,-,TGTGCCAGCGGCAATAGCGGCGAGCAGTTCTTC,CASGNSGEQFF
TRBJ2-1,-,TRBV4-1,-,TGCGCCAGCGAGGAGGGCCCCTCTAGTTACAATGAGCAGTTCTTC,CASEEGPSSYNEQFF
TRBJ2-7,TRBD1,TRBV18,-,TGTGCCAGCTCACCGGGACAGGGGTTAGGCGAGCAGTACTTC,CASSPGQGLGEQYF
TRBJ2-1,TRBD1,TRBV6-5,-,TGTGCCAGCAGTTATTCGGGGACAGGGAACAATGAGCAGTTCTTC,CASSYSGTGNNEQFF
TRBJ2-1,-,TRBV1,-,TGCACCAGCAGCCAAGAAATGGGGGGGCTGTTAAATGAGCAGTTCTTC,CTSSQEMGGLLNEQFF
TRBJ2-4,-,TRBV27,-,TGTGCCAGCAGTTTATCAGGGGTGGCCAAAAACATTCAGTACTTC,CASSLSGVAKNIQYF
TRBJ2-3,TRBD1,TRBV28,-,TGTGCCAGCAGCGGACTCTGGGACAGGGATACGCAGTATTTT,CASSGLWDRDTQYF
TRBJ1-1,-,TRBV11-3,-,TGTGCCAGCAGCTTACTACCAACGAACACTGAAGCTTTCTTT,CASSLLPTNTEAFF
TRBJ2-5,-,TRBV27,-,TGTGCCAGCAGTCAGACGCGACGGGGAGGAGAGACCCAGTACTTC,CASSQTRRGGETQYF
TRBJ2-2,TRBD2,TRBV27,-,TGTGCCAGCAGTTTATTGCTAGCGGGAGGGCCCACCGGGGAGCTGTTTTTT,CASSLLLAGGPTGELFF
TRBJ2-3,TRBD2,TRBV10-3,-,TGTGCCATCACCGACGGACTAGCGGAGACAGATACGCAGTATTTT,CAITDGLAETDTQYF
TRBJ2-1,-,TRBV5-4,-,TGTGCCAGCAGCCCCTCGGGAGTGATCAATGAGCAGTTCTTC,CASSPSGVINEQFF
TRBJ1-1,-,TRBV7-3,-,TGTGCCAGCAGCTTAACGGGGGCGCGGGCTACTGAAGCTTTCTTT,CASSLTGARATEAFF
TRBJ2-3,TRBD2,TRBV14,-,TGTGCCAGCAGCCACCTCTTAGCTGGCGGGAGCGAACTCGGGGGCACAGATACGCAGTATTTT,CASSHLLAGGSELGGTDTQYF
TRBJ2-2,-,TRBV28,-,TGTGCCAGCCGCCTCCCGAGGCAGTTCTTGAACACCGGGGAGCTGTTTTTT,CASRLPRQFLNTGELFF
TRBJ2-7,-,TRBV7-2,-,TGTGCCAGCAGCTTAGAGGCCAGGGGGGAGTACGAGCAGTACTTC,CASSLEARGEYEQYF
TRBJ1-2,-,TRBV13,few,TGTGCCAGCAGCTCCAGGGGTGGCTATGGCTACACCTTC,CASSSRGGYGYTF
TRBJ1-1,TRBD1,TRBV5-1,-,TGCGCCAGCAGCTCCCGACAGGGGCCGAACACTGAAGCTTTCTTT,CASSSRQGPNTEAFF
TRBJ1-2,-,TRBV30,-,TGTGCCTGGAGTGTTGGGGCATCCTATGGCTACACCTTC,CAWSVGASYGYTF
TRBJ2-2,TRBD1,TRBV5-1,-,TGCGCCAGCACCGGACAGGGGATGAACACCGGGGAGCTGTTTTTT,CASTGQGMNTGELFF
TRBJ2-1,-,TRBV7-2,once,TGTGCCAGCAGCTTAGCCTCCGAGACACACGCCTACAATGAGCAGTTCTTC,CASSLASETHAYNEQFF
TRBJ2-7,TRBD1,TRBV14,once,TGTGCCAGCAGCCCGGACAAAAGGGACAGGGCCGCCTACGAGCAGTACTTC,CASSPDKRDRAAYEQYF
TRBJ2-1,-,TRBV2,-,TGTGCCAGCCATCCGAGCGATCACGCTGAGCAGTTCTTC,CASHPSDHAEQFF
TRBJ1-1,-,TRBV7-2,-,TGTGCCAGCAGCTTAGAACGAGGGTGGGGGGGTGAAGCTTTCTTT,CASSLERGWGGEAFF
TRBJ1-1,TRBD1,TRBV7-2,-,TGTGCCAGCAGCTACCGAGACAGGGTCACTGAAGCTTTCTTT,CASSYRDRVTEAFF
TRBJ2-7,TRBD1,TRBV6-5,-,TGTGCCAGCAGTCTGGGACAGGGGAATTCCTACGAGCAGTACTTC,CASSLGQGNSYEQYF
TRBJ2-7,-,TRBV12-1,-,TGTGCCAGCAGCCGTGGTCCTGACAGGGGCCACGAGCAGTACTTC,CASSRGPDRGHEQYF
TRBJ2-5,-,TRBV6-1,-,TGTGCCAGCAGGGCATACAGGGAAGAGACCCAGTACTTC,CASRAYREETQYF
TRBJ1-1,-,TRBV6-1,-,TGTGCCAGCAGTCCACAGGGATTCGACACTGAAGCTTTCTTT,CASSPQGFDTEAFF
TRBJ1-2,TRBD1,TRBV27,-,TGTGCCACAAAACCCCTTTTTGGACAGGAGCCTTTTTATGGCTACACCTTC,CATKPLFGQEPFYGYTF
TRBJ1-5,-,TRBV6-5,-,TGTGCCAGCAGCTTAGGGAGTAAGGGCAATCAGCCCCAGCATTTT,CASSLGSKGNQPQHF
TRBJ2-7,-,TRBV6-5,-,TGTGCCAGCAGTTGGTCAGCGACCCACTACGAGCAGTACTTC,CASSWSATHYEQYF
TRBJ1-1,-,TRBV18,-,TGTGCCAGCTCACCAAAGGCGGGGGGGACTGAAGCTTTCTTT,CASSPKAGGTEAFF
TRBJ2-2,TRBD2,TRBV5-1,-,TGCGCCAGCAGCAGAACTAGCGGGAGTGGCGGGGAGCTGTTTTTT,CASSRTSGSGGELFF
TRBJ2-1,-,TRBV7-9,-,TGTGCCAGCAGCTTATGGCTTAGCGGAATTGGCGATGAGCAGTTCTTC,CASSLWLSGIGDEQFF
TRBJ1-2,-,TRBV5-1,-,TGCGCCAGCAGCTCGAGCCCAGGGAACTATGGCTACACCTTC,CASSSSPGNYGYTF
TRBJ1-4,-,TRBV9,few,TGTGCCAGCAGCGCCGCCGGGGGGGGAAAACTGTTTTTT,CASSAAGGGKLFF
TRBJ1-1,-,TRBV27,few,TGTGCCAGCAGTCGAACAGGGTCGATGAACACTGAAGCTTTCTTT,CASSRTGSMNTEAFF
TRBJ1-1,-,TRBV7-9,-,TGTGCCAGCAGCTTAGGGACAGACCTGTCTGAAGCTTTCTTT,CASSLGTDLSEAFF
TRBJ2-3,TRBD2,TRBV15,-,TGTGCCACCAGCGAGGTGAAGACTAGCGGTAAACTCACAGATACGCAGTATTTT,CATSEVKTSGKLTDTQYF
TRBJ1-2,-,TRBV29-1,-,TGCAGCGTTGAAGAACTGACAAACCTTGCGGGACCATTC,CSVEELTNLAGPF
TRBJ1-2,-,TRBV6-6,-,TGTGCCAGCAGTTACCCGGGGGAACGGAACTATGGCTACACCTTC,CASSYPGERNYGYTF
TRBJ2-1,TRBD2,TRBV19,-,TGTGCCAGTAGTATCAGCGGGAGTGCGAATGAGCAGTTCTTC,CASSISGSANEQFF
TRBJ1-1,-,TRBV7-6,-,TGTGCCAGCAGCTTCAAGCCGGGGATGAAGGACACTGAAGCTTTCTTT,CASSFKPGMKDTEAFF
TRBJ2-7,TRBD2,TRBV4-2,few,TGTGCCAGCAGCCAAGATTCCAGCGGGGGGGCCGGAACTAACGAGCAGTACTTC,CASSQDSSGGAGTNEQYF
TRBJ2-4,TRBD1,TRBV2,-,TGTGCCAGCAGTGTCCGGGGACAGCAAAACATTCAGTACTTC,CASSVRGQQNIQYF
TRBJ1-1,TRBD1,TRBV19,-,TGTGCCAGTAGTCTTCGGACAGGGGTAAGAAGGACTGAAGCTTTCTTT,CASSLRTGVRRTEAFF
TRBJ1-5,-,TRBV9,-,TGTGCCAGCAGCGTAGGTGAGAGTCAGCCCCAGCATTTT,CASSVGESQPQHF
TRBJ2-7,-,TRBV7-9,-,TGTGCCACCAGGGGGGACACTCCCTACGAGCAGTACTTC,CATRGDTPYEQYF